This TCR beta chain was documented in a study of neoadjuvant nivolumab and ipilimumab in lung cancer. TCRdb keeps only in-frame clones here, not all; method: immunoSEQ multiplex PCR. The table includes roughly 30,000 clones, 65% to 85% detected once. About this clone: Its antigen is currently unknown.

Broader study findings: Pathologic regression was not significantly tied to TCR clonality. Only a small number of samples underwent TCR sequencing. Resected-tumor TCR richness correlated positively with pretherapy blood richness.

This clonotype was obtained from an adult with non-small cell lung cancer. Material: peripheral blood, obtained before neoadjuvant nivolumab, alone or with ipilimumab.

The CDR3 nucleotides are TGTGCCAGCAGGGATGACAGGGAGGATGAGACCCAGTACTTC. Protein: CASRDDREDETQYF. The chain has TRBV2 and TRBJ2-5; D perhaps matches TRBD1 (7 bases). V was clipped by 6 bases and J by 5 bases, with 16 bases between them. Germline CDR1 and CDR2: SNHLY and FYNNEI. CDR3 length: 14 amino acids.